Each of the 28 T cell receptor beta chains below was sequenced from the same sample in a study of OX40 agonist ivuxolimab in advanced cancers. Only in-frame clones appear in the TCRdb table, and some are missing; sequencing was by immunoSEQ multiplex PCR. The data hold 25,000 to 35,000 clones, with 86% observed a single time. This specimen was CD4+ or CD8+ T cells sorted from blood, taken in a trial of the OX40 agonist ivuxolimab. These receptors all stem from an adult with an advanced solid tumor such as melanoma, head and neck, liver or kidney cancer.

The chain recombines TRBV27 with TRBJ1-6, with D tentatively TRBD1 (6 bases). The germline V gene encodes CDR1 MNHEY and CDR2 SMNVEV (reference sequence). The CDR3 has 15 amino acids. The V gene lost 7 bases and the J gene lost 4 bases, with 14 bases spanning the gap. CDR3 DNA sequence: TGTGCCAGCAACGACAGGCCCTGGTATAATTCACCCCTCCACTTT. Protein product: CASNDRPWYNSPLHF.

The chain recombines TRBV6-5 with TRBJ2-5; 8 bases map to TRBD2. V gave up 8 bases and J gave up 7 bases; unmatched junction bases: 9. CDR1 and CDR2 from the germline V gene are MNHEY and SVGAGI. The CDR3 has 13 residues. CDR3 in DNA: TGTGCCAGCTGGGCGGGGGGATTAGGGACCCAGTACTTC. Amino acids: CASWAGGLGTQYF.

The rearrangement joins TRBV19 to TRBJ2-7; possible D gene TRBD1, 5 bases. The CDR3 consists of 14 residues. Germline CDR1 LNHDA, CDR2 SQIVND (reference sequence). Trimming removed 4 bases from V and 2 bases from J, with 12 bases in between. The CDR3 is CASSTAGSAYEQYF. Here the CDR3 DNA reads TGTGCCAGTAGTACGGCAGGGTCTGCCTACGAGCAGTACTTC.

This chain links TRBV7-8 with TRBJ2-5, with TRBD2 identical over 9 bases. Germline V lookup: CDR1 SGHVS, CDR2 FQNEAQ. V gave up 5 bases and J gave up 2 bases; unmatched junction bases: 6. CDR3 length: 15 residues. In DNA, the CDR3 is TGTGCCAGCAGCACGCGGGGGGGGAGTCAAGAGACCCAGTACTTC. Residues: CASSTRGGSQETQYF.

The V call is TRBV15, the J call TRBJ1-2; 9 nucleotides match TRBD1. There are 16 residues in the CDR3. In germline, CDR1 is LNHNV, CDR2 YYDKDF (reference sequence). V lost 8 bases and J lost 6; bases outside the gene matches: 16. The CDR3 sequence: CATRTITGGAENGYTF. The DNA of the CDR3 is TGTGCCACCCGGACCATAACAGGGGGCGCAGAAAATGGCTACACCTTC. The variable domain in full, completed from reference TRBV15 and TRBJ1-2, reads DAMVIQNPRYQVTQFGKPVTLSCSQTLNHNVMYWYQQKSSQAPKLLFHYYDKDFNNEADTPDNFQSRRPNTSFCFLDIRSPGLGDTAMYLCATRTITGGAENGYTFGSGTRLTVV.

This sequence joins TRBV6-5 and TRBJ2-1; maybe TRBD1 (6 bases). The V gene's germline CDR1 is MNHEY and CDR2 SVGAGI. There are 16 residues in the CDR3. V lost 2 bases and J 0 bases, leaving 11 bases between the germline ends. The CDR3 region has the DNA TGTGCCAGCAGTTACCGGGCAGGGGCCTCCTACAATGAGCAGTTCTTC. This codes for CASSYRAGASYNEQFF.

V gene TRBV6-1 combines with J gene TRBJ2-3; TRBD2 matches at 8 bases. The germline gives CDR1 MNHNS, CDR2 SASEGT. The CDR3 loop spans 16 amino acids. J was trimmed by 2 bases and V by 3 bases; bases with no gene match: 7. The CDR3, as DNA: TGTGCCAGCAGTGACCACAGCGGGGGCTTCACAGATACGCAGTATTTT. The encoded protein is CASSDHSGGFTDTQYF.

Concerning this clone itself: Likely a read error: the CDR3 ends without its conserved phenylalanine or tryptophan. It is unclear where the CDR3 begins or ends on the DNA, so no DNA is shown, and the CDR3 is as TCRdb lists it. The chain combines TRBV11-2 with TRBJ1-1; the table's D gene call, TRBD1, was not cross checked with the DNA. Germline CDR1 and CDR2: SGHAT and FQNNGV. The CDR3 is 13 amino acids long, termini counted. The CDR3 here is CASSLGAGQGAHL.

V is TRBV28 and J is TRBJ2-7; 7 nucleotides match TRBD1. This CDR3 has 14 amino acids. V was pared by 5 bases and J by 2 bases, with 6 bases of the junction left unmatched. The germline V gene encodes CDR1 MDHEN and CDR2 SYDVKM. The CDR3 spells CASSRRDSTYEQYF. The CDR3 DNA reads as TGTGCCAGCAGTCGCCGGGACAGCACCTACGAGCAGTACTTC.

The chain combines TRBV27 with TRBJ2-1; 9 bases align to TRBD1. Germline CDR1 reads MNHEY; CDR2 reads SMNVEV (reference sequence). This CDR3 is built from 15 residues. V was clipped by 8 bases and J by 10 bases; unmatched bases: 15. CDR3 protein: CASFLTGTGRLEQFF. The CDR3 DNA follows: TGTGCCAGCTTTTTAACCGGGACAGGGAGGTTGGAGCAGTTCTTC.

This chain joins TRBV6-1 and TRBJ2-7; D assignment may be TRBD1 or TRBD2 (5 bases each). V gave up 2 bases and J gave up 4 bases, with 18 bases separating them. This CDR3 has 16 amino acids. Germline loops: CDR1 MNHNS, CDR2 SASEGT. CDR3 nucleotides: TGTGCCAGCAGTGAAATGTTGCCGGGGCCCTCGTACGAGCAGTACTTC. Translation: CASSEMLPGPSYEQYF.

This rearrangement joins TRBV5-1 to TRBJ2-2; 7 bases agree with TRBD1. CDR1 is SGHRS and CDR2 is YFSETQ in the germline V gene. The CDR3 runs to 18 residues. V dropped 2 bases and J dropped 2; count of bases not matched to a gene: 12. The CDR3 protein is CASSLNSGTATNTGELFF. The CDR3 coding sequence is TGCGCCAGCAGCTTAAACTCCGGGACAGCCACAAACACCGGGGAGCTGTTTTTT.

V and J are TRBV4-1 and TRBJ2-3; D gene uncertain. Trimming pared 1 base from V and 2 bases from J, leaving 19 bases between. From germline, CDR1 is MGHRA and CDR2 YSYEKL. The CDR3 consists of 18 residues. The chain's CDR3 is CASSQVLMMDGYTDTQYF. The CDR3 bases are TGCGCCAGCAGCCAAGTCCTTATGATGGACGGATACACAGATACGCAGTATTTT.

The CDR3 nucleotides are TGTGCCAGCAGCTTGGGGGCGGACCAAGAGACCCAGTACTTC. Encoded protein: CASSLGADQETQYF. V and J are TRBV5-4 and TRBJ2-5; D unclear. The length of the CDR3 is 14 residues. The germline gives CDR1 SGHNT, CDR2 YYREEE (reference sequence). Trimming shortened V by 0 bases and J by 0 bases, and 6 bases separated the two germline ends.

The V call is TRBV7-9, the J call TRBJ2-3; 12 bases agree with TRBD2. From germline, CDR1 is SEHNR and CDR2 FQNEAQ (reference sequence). This CDR3 has 15 amino acids. V lost 5 bases to trimming and J lost 4 bases; unmatched junction nucleotides: 4. The CDR3 DNA reads as TGTGCCAGCAGCCCAACTAGCGGGGGGCCAGATACGCAGTATTTT. It codes for CASSPTSGGPDTQYF.

This clone has at least ten counts. This chain links TRBV7-6 with TRBJ2-7; 9 bases are shared with TRBD1. Germline V gives CDR1 SGHVS, CDR2 FNYEAQ. The CDR3 is 14 residues long. V lost 5 bases and J lost 5; bases outside the gene matches: 7. The CDR3 region is CASSPGTGKDEQYF. Written as DNA, the CDR3 is TGTGCCAGCAGCCCGGGGACAGGGAAGGACGAGCAGTACTTC.

The V call is TRBV5-1, the J call TRBJ1-1; a weak D match, TRBD1 (5 bases). Germline V gene lookup returns CDR1 SGHRS and CDR2 YFSETQ. This CDR3 is built from 15 residues. Trimming shortened V by 5 bases and J by 1 base, and 15 bases separated the two germline ends. In nucleotides, the CDR3 is TGCGCCAGCAGACCGGGGGGGTCCGAGAACACTGAAGCTTTCTTT. Protein: CASRPGGSENTEAFF. The whole variable domain, filled in from reference TRBV5-1 and TRBJ1-1, reads KAGVTQTPRYLIKTRGQQVTLSCSPISGHRSVSWYQQTPGQGLQFLFEYFSETQRNKGNFPGRFSGRQFSNSRSEMNVSTLELGDSALYLCASRPGGSENTEAFFGQGTRLTVV.

Sample share makes this clone medium-sized. The chain couples TRBV18 to TRBJ2-7; unclear D gene. The CDR3 extends over 10 amino acids. CDR1 and CDR2 from the germline V gene are KGHSH and LQKENI. V lost 2 bases to trimming and J lost 5 bases, with 1 base between them. As DNA, the CDR3 is TGTGCCAGCTCACCAGACGAGCAGTACTTC. Translated, it gives CASSPDEQYF.

The rearrangement joins TRBV7-9 to TRBJ1-1; tentatively, D is TRBD1 (5 bases). The germline CDR1 and CDR2 sequences are SEHNR and FQNEAQ (reference sequence). This CDR3 has 14 amino acids. V lost 5 bases to trimming and J lost 3 bases, with 13 bases between them. The CDR3 DNA sequence: TGTGCCAGCAGCCCCTCCCAGGGATACACTGAAGCTTTCTTT. It is translated as CASSPSQGYTEAFF.

CDR3 loop: CASSSGGPSYEQYF. The CDR3 DNA reads TGTGCCAGCAGCTCAGGGGGTCCTTCCTACGAGCAGTACTTC. The chain employs TRBV11-3 and TRBJ2-7; 7 nucleotides match TRBD1. Germline trimming cut 4 bases from V and 1 base from J; bases unmatched to any gene: 4. Germline assignment: CDR1 SGHNT and CDR2 YENEEA. CDR3 length: 14 residues. The full variable domain, its missing parts supplied by reference TRBV11-3 and TRBJ2-7, is EAGVVQSPRYKIIEKKQPVAFWCNPISGHNTLYWYLQNLGQGPELLIRYENEEAVDDSQLPKDRFSAERLKGVDSTLKIQPAELGDSAVYLCASSSGGPSYEQYFGPGTRLTVT.

The table lists this clone with a few counts. The V and J genes are TRBV6-1 and TRBJ2-5; 7 positions agree with TRBD1. J lost 6 bases, V lost 6 bases, and 13 bases had no gene match. This CDR3 contains 15 residues. Germline V gene lookup returns CDR1 MNHNS and CDR2 SASEGT. In DNA form, the CDR3 reads TGTGCCAGCAGGGGTAGAGGGGGCGAAGGAAAGACCCAGTACTTC. It yields the protein CASRGRGGEGKTQYF.

The chain employs TRBV19 and TRBJ1-1; no clear D gene. CDR3 length: 18 residues. V shed 0 bases and J shed 1 base, with 18 bases lying between them. Germline lookup yields CDR1 LNHDA and CDR2 SQIVND (reference sequence). This CDR3 reads CASSIDLESRYGNTEAFF. The CDR3 bases are TGTGCCAGTAGTATAGATCTAGAGTCGCGCTACGGGAACACTGAAGCTTTCTTT.

This clone was counted between two and nine times. V is TRBV28 and J is TRBJ1-5; D possibly corresponds to TRBD1 (5 bases). This CDR3 contains 15 residues. Trimming took off 3 bases at V and 0 bases at J, with 9 bases between the two ends. Germline V gives CDR1 MDHEN, CDR2 SYDVKM. Here the CDR3 reads CASSFTRASNQPQHF. CDR3 DNA sequence: TGTGCCAGCAGTTTTACCAGGGCTAGCAATCAGCCCCAGCATTTT. Drawing the rest from reference TRBV28 and TRBJ1-5, the complete variable domain is DVKVTQSSRYLVKRTGEKVFLECVQDMDHENMFWYRQDPGLGLRLIYFSYDVKMKEKGDIPEGYSVSREKKERFSLILESASTNQTSMYLCASSFTRASNQPQHFGDGTRLSIL.

The gene calls are TRBV6-5 and TRBJ1-1; D ambiguous. Germline assignment: CDR1 MNHEY and CDR2 SVGAGI. The CDR3 loop spans 14 amino acids. Between the trimmed V and J ends, which lost 0 bases and 1 base, there was a span of 6 bases. CDR3 sequence (DNA): TGTGCCAGCAGTTACTCGGCTGGGAACACTGAAGCTTTCTTT. Its translation is CASSYSAGNTEAFF.

This clone has just a few counts. This sequence joins TRBV6-6 and TRBJ2-3; D possibly matches TRBD1 or TRBD2 (5 bases each). CDR1 and CDR2 (germline): MNHNY, SVGAGI (reference sequence). V lost 6 bases and J lost 0, with 16 bases in between. The CDR3 consists of 16 residues. CDR3 residues: CASRAGAKSSTDTQYF. CDR3 in DNA: TGTGCCAGCAGGGCCGGGGCAAAGTCTAGCACAGATACGCAGTATTTT.

The chain carries TRBV7-8 and TRBJ2-1; TRBD2 matches at 7 bases. Per the germline V gene, CDR1 is SGHVS and CDR2 is FQNEAQ. Losses at the gene ends were 0 bases for V and 13 bases for J; bases not matched to a gene: 6. The CDR3 runs 13 residues. Here the CDR3 reads CASSLALGGDQFF. The CDR3 DNA reads as TGTGCCAGCAGCTTAGCGCTGGGGGGGGACCAGTTCTTC.

The chain couples TRBV29-1 to TRBJ2-7, with D hard to call. CDR3 length: 15 residues. Germline V lookup: CDR1 SQVTM, CDR2 ANQGSEA. V was clipped by 5 bases and J by 0 bases, with 17 bases between them. The CDR3 coding sequence is TGCAGCGTTTCCTCGGTAGGAGATAGCTCCTACGAGCAGTACTTC. Residues: CSVSSVGDSSYEQYF.

The genes are TRBV5-1 and TRBJ2-3; D gene ambiguous. V lost 2 bases and J 6 bases, leaving 4 bases between the germline ends. The germline V gene has CDR1 SGHRS and CDR2 YFSETQ. The CDR3 totals 11 residues. CDR3 sequence (DNA): TGCGCCAGCAGCTTCGGGGATACGCAGTATTTT. Encoded protein: CASSFGDTQYF.